This TCR beta chain comes out of a study of blood T cell repertoires in COVID-19. CDR1 LNHDA and CDR2 SQIVND come from the germline V gene (reference sequence). The CDR3 is 16 residues long. Trimming stripped 6 bases from V and 0 bases from J, with 15 bases between. Profiling relied on immunoSEQ multiplex PCR, and the TCRdb table lists in-frame clones only, not all of them. The sample shows about 29,000 clones, around 89% of them seen only once. This chain connects TRBV19 to TRBJ1-3; TRBD1 is a possible D gene (5 bases). This clonotype originated in a human donor in a cohort sampled during active COVID-19. Sequenced input: peripheral blood. The CDR3 loop is CASRKGRTHSGNTIYF. The DNA for the CDR3 is TGTGCCAGTAGGAAGGGGAGGACCCACTCTGGAAACACCATATATTTT.